This T cell receptor (beta chain) is drawn from a study of OX40 agonist ivuxolimab in advanced cancers. For the study at large: Patients were under 90% male with ages about 20 to 79, mean about 65.

Germline trimming cut 7 bases from V and 6 bases from J; bases unmatched to any gene: 2. Germline CDR1 SQVTM, CDR2 ANQGSEA. This CDR3 is 12 amino acids long. Generated by immunoSEQ multiplex PCR, the TCRdb table keeps only in-frame clones and is missing some. Of about 55,000 clones detected, almost 90% appear once; the ten largest clones hold 5.5% to 8.5%. The rearrangement joins TRBV29-1 to TRBJ1-4; 10 positions match TRBD1. Here the sequenced sample was CD4+ or CD8+ T cells sorted from blood, taken in a trial of the OX40 agonist ivuxolimab. The source is an adult with an advanced solid tumor such as melanoma, head and neck, liver or kidney cancer. The CDR3 protein is CSAGTGDEKLFF. CDR3 in DNA: TGCAGCGCCGGGACAGGGGATGAAAAACTGTTTTTT.